This T cell receptor (beta chain) was observed in a study of vaccination and CD4 T cells after COVID-19. Cultured CD4+ T-cell DNA underwent Oncomine TCR Beta short-read sequencing. MiXCR was run by TCRdb on the PCR reads, yielding one entry per CDR3 protein. The sample has 8,500 to 14,000 distinct CDR3 sequences; about 44% are singletons. A word on this clonotype: The antigen is undetermined.

The V gene lost 1 base and the J gene lost 1 base, with 10 bases spanning the gap. The CDR3 covers 15 residues. Germline loops: CDR1 SGHTA, CDR2 FQGNSA. Documented treatment: approximately nine-day PBMC culture with coronavirus spike peptide pools or control peptides (ViraFEST assay). This receptor was taken from a human donor who had recovered from COVID-19. This chain uses TRBV7-2 with TRBJ1-1; the D is unclear. Sequenced material: CD4+ T cells from blood, cultured in vitro. The CDR3 sequence: CASSLGAISNTEAFF. CDR3 DNA sequence: TGTGCCAGCAGCTTAGGGGCCATATCGAACACTGAAGCTTTCTTT.